These 26 T cell receptor beta chains were sequenced from one sample in a study of cytomegalovirus exposure and HLA in healthy donors. PCR primers comprised 60 Vbeta and 13 Jbeta primers. Method: immunoSEQ multiplex PCR; TCRdb's copy keeps in-frame clones and lacks some. The sample has fewer than 300,000 clones; roughly 88% are singletons. Sequencing was carried out using PBMCs. The receptors were gathered from a man aged 40-55 years in good health and CMV-seropositive.

The rearrangement joins TRBV15 to TRBJ2-3; 9 positions agree with TRBD2. The CDR3 contains 17 residues. V lost 1 base and J lost 0; bases outside the gene matches: 5. Germline V CDR1 and CDR2: LNHNV, YYDKDF (reference sequence). As DNA, the CDR3 is TGTGCCACCAGCAGAGTCAGGACTAGCGAGAGCACAGATACGCAGTATTTT. It yields the protein CATSRVRTSESTDTQYF.

The chain joins TRBV2 to TRBJ2-4; D unclear. Per the germline V gene, CDR1 is SNHLY and CDR2 is FYNNEI. The germline V and J ends were trimmed by 6 bases and 0 bases, with 18 bases remaining between them. The CDR3 contains 17 residues. CDR3 sequence (DNA): TGTGCCAGCAGCACGCCCATGGAAGACACAGCCAAAAACATTCAGTACTTC. Amino acid sequence: CASSTPMEDTAKNIQYF.

V and J are TRBV11-2 and TRBJ2-7; tentatively, D is TRBD1 (5 bases). Germline CDR1 is SGHAT and CDR2 is FQNNGV. CDR3 length: 15 amino acids. Trimming left V 0 bases short and J 3 bases short, with 12 bases between. CDR3 in amino acids: CASSLDLGQLYEQYF. The CDR3 nucleotides are TGTGCCAGCAGCTTAGATCTGGGGCAACTCTACGAGCAGTACTTC.

J is TRBJ2-2 and V is TRBV5-5; TRBD2 matches 7 bases. Per germline, CDR1 SGHKS and CDR2 YYEKEE (reference sequence). Unmatched junction bases numbered 6, after V lost 0 bases and J lost 4 bases. The CDR3 runs to 16 residues. The CDR3 bases are TGTGCCAGCAGCTTGGCCCTAGCGGTGGGCACCGGGGAGCTGTTTTTT. Amino acids: CASSLALAVGTGELFF.

The chain couples TRBV28 to TRBJ1-1, with 7 positions matching TRBD1. Germline V gene lookup returns CDR1 MDHEN and CDR2 SYDVKM. This CDR3 region has 14 residues. V lost 7 bases to trimming and J lost 6 bases; unmatched junction nucleotides: 11. This CDR3 is CASTTTGIVSEAFF. The CDR3 DNA reads TGTGCCAGCACCACGACAGGGATTGTTTCTGAAGCTTTCTTT.

The chain links TRBV7-2 to TRBJ2-3; D ambiguous. This CDR3 spans 15 amino acids. Trimming took off 4 bases at V and 0 bases at J, with 11 bases between the two ends. In germline, CDR1 is SGHTA, CDR2 FQGNSA. The CDR3 nucleotides read TGTGCCAGCAGCTCCATGGCATTTAGCACAGATACGCAGTATTTT. This sequence encodes CASSSMAFSTDTQYF.

This sequence joins TRBV28 and TRBJ1-1; D not resolved. This CDR3 spans 14 amino acids. Germline loops: CDR1 MDHEN, CDR2 SYDVKM. Trimming took 5 bases from V and 0 from J, leaving 10 bases between them. The CDR3 loop is CASSPKLLNTEAFF. The CDR3 DNA follows: TGTGCCAGCAGTCCGAAACTACTGAACACTGAAGCTTTCTTT.

V is TRBV27 and J is TRBJ2-1; 10 nucleotides align to TRBD2. The CDR3 is made up of 16 amino acids. The V segment lost 4 bases and the J segment 4 bases; nucleotides outside the gene matches: 7. Germline CDR1 reads MNHEY; CDR2 reads SMNVEV (reference sequence). The CDR3 DNA sequence: TGTGCCAGCAGTTCGTTACTAGCGGGAATTTACAATGAGCAGTTCTTC. It encodes CASSSLLAGIYNEQFF.

The chain links TRBV9 to TRBJ2-2; D may be TRBD2 (5 bases). Germline V gene data show CDR1 as SGDLS and CDR2 as YYNGEE. This CDR3 has 13 amino acids. V was clipped by 6 bases and J by 6 bases, with 12 bases between them. CDR3 coding DNA: TGTGCCAGCACCTCCCCCGGGGCCGGGGAGCTGTTTTTT. Its protein product is CASTSPGAGELFF.

The chain employs TRBV19 and TRBJ1-6, with D possibly TRBD1 on 5 matching bases. Trimming shortened V by 7 bases and J by 7 bases, and 20 bases separated the two germline ends. Per germline, CDR1 LNHDA and CDR2 SQIVND (reference sequence). CDR3 length: 16 residues. The CDR3 DNA reads TGTGCCAGTACCGTGACAGAACCCGGGTGGAATTCACCCCTCCACTTT. Its protein is CASTVTEPGWNSPLHF.

The chain joins TRBV7-9 to TRBJ2-1; the match to TRBD1 covers 8 bases. Per germline, CDR1 SEHNR and CDR2 FQNEAQ (reference sequence). This CDR3 comprises 14 residues. Trimming removed 5 bases from V and 5 bases from J; junction bases left unmatched: 5. The CDR3 sequence is CASSPGTGNNEQFF. The CDR3 region has the DNA TGTGCCAGCAGCCCAGGGACAGGCAACAATGAGCAGTTCTTC.

This chain links TRBV11-2 with TRBJ2-5; TRBD1 aligns across 11 bases. This CDR3 is 14 amino acids long. The junction had 1 base not matched to a gene; V was cut back by 5 bases and J by 2 bases. Per the germline V gene, CDR1 is SGHAT and CDR2 is FQNNGV. DNA of the CDR3: TGTGCCAGCAGCCGGGACAGGGGGCAAGAGACCCAGTACTTC. It yields the protein CASSRDRGQETQYF.

This clone was observed a handful of times. V and J are TRBV4-2 and TRBJ1-2; perhaps TRBD1 as D (5 bases). Between the trimmed V and J ends, which lost 4 bases and 4 bases, there was a span of 16 bases. There are 15 residues in the CDR3. Germline V gene sequence: CDR1 LGHNA, CDR2 YNFKEQ. The CDR3 sequence is CASSPETDASYGYTF. CDR3 DNA: TGTGCCAGCAGCCCAGAGACAGATGCGAGCTATGGCTACACCTTC.

V gene TRBV2 combines with J gene TRBJ2-2; 12 nucleotides line up with TRBD2. With V trimmed by 9 bases and J by 5 bases, 7 bases remained unmatched. The CDR3 is 15 residues long. CDR1 and CDR2 from the germline V gene are SNHLY and FYNNEI. CDR3 protein: CARSASGRGTGELFF. DNA for the CDR3: TGTGCCAGATCAGCTAGCGGGAGGGGTACCGGGGAGCTGTTTTTT.

The J gene is TRBJ2-5, the V gene TRBV27, with 9 bases identical to TRBD2. CDR3 length: 15 amino acids. V gave up 3 bases and J gave up 1 base; unmatched junction bases: 3. Germline V gene data show CDR1 as MNHEY and CDR2 as SMNVEV (reference sequence). As DNA, the CDR3 is TGTGCCAGCAGTTTGGTAGCGGGAGCCCAAGAGACCCAGTACTTC. The encoded protein is CASSLVAGAQETQYF.

The rearrangement uses TRBV7-9 and TRBJ1-2; D call uncertain. Trimming pared 9 bases from V and 4 bases from J, leaving 15 bases between. CDR1 is SEHNR, CDR2 FQNEAQ, per germline (reference sequence). The CDR3 length is 13 residues. CDR3 coding DNA: TGTGCCAGTCGGAGTGAGGCAGCCTATGGCTACACCTTC. Translated, it gives CASRSEAAYGYTF. The variable domain in full, completed from reference TRBV7-9 and TRBJ1-2, reads DTGVSQNPRHKITKRGQNVTFRCDPISEHNRLYWYRQTLGQGPEFLTYFQNEAQLEKSRLLSDRFSAERPKGSFSTLEIQRTEQGDSAMYLCASRSEAAYGYTFGSGTRLTVV.

The chain employs TRBV15 and TRBJ2-3; 8 bases match TRBD2. CDR3 size: 17 residues. Germline values: CDR1 LNHNV, CDR2 YYDKDF (reference sequence). The ends lost 3 bases at V and 4 bases at J; junction bases unmatched: 12. The CDR3 nucleotides are TGTGCCACCAGCAGCTTGAGAGCGGGAGAAATCCCAGATACGCAGTATTTT. Protein product: CATSSLRAGEIPDTQYF.

This clone was seen a single time. The same CDR3 arises from other DNA sequences in this sample as well. V and J are TRBV5-1 and TRBJ1-4, with TRBD1 identical over 7 bases. The CDR3 length is 14 residues. CDR1 and CDR2 from the germline V gene are SGHRS and YFSETQ. V lost 0 bases, J lost 5 bases, and 1 base stayed unmatched. The chain's CDR3 is CASSLGQGNEKLFF. The CDR3 DNA reads as TGCGCCAGCAGCTTGGGACAGGGAAATGAAAAACTGTTTTTT. Combining the CDR3 with reference TRBV5-1 and TRBJ1-4 gives the whole variable domain KAGVTQTPRYLIKTRGQQVTLSCSPISGHRSVSWYQQTPGQGLQFLFEYFSETQRNKGNFPGRFSGRQFSNSRSEMNVSTLELGDSALYLCASSLGQGNEKLFFGSGTQLSVL.

This chain joins TRBV7-9 and TRBJ2-3; maybe TRBD1 (5 bases). With 5 bases removed from V and 6 bases from J, the gap between germline ends came to 18 bases. Germline loops: CDR1 SEHNR, CDR2 FQNEAQ (reference sequence). The CDR3 loop spans 15 amino acids. The CDR3 sequence: CASSPRGWGEDTQYF. Here the CDR3 DNA reads TGTGCCAGCAGCCCCCGAGGATGGGGCGAGGATACGCAGTATTTT.

This chain uses TRBV18 with TRBJ1-1, with 8 bases matching TRBD1. Germline V gives CDR1 KGHSH, CDR2 LQKENI. The CDR3 contains 16 residues. The ends lost 3 bases at V and 1 base at J; junction bases unmatched: 7. Here the CDR3 reads CASSPERQGTNTEAFF. CDR3 in DNA: TGTGCCAGCTCACCTGAGAGACAGGGGACGAACACTGAAGCTTTCTTT.

The chain combines TRBV6-5 with TRBJ1-1; D remains ambiguous. Germline assignment: CDR1 MNHEY and CDR2 SVGAGI. The CDR3 covers 13 residues. Between the trimmed V and J ends, which lost 2 bases and 4 bases, there was a span of 8 bases. The CDR3 DNA sequence: TGTGCCAGCAGTTACGCGGCAGCCACTGAAGCTTTCTTT. Protein sequence: CASSYAAATEAFF.

This chain links TRBV4-1 with TRBJ2-2, with D possibly being TRBD1 (6 bases). V was clipped by 2 bases and J by 6 bases, with 10 bases between them. Germline values: CDR1 MGHRA, CDR2 YSYEKL. This CDR3 spans 14 amino acids. The chain's CDR3 is CASSQLGHSGELFF. CDR3 DNA sequence: TGCGCCAGCAGCCAACTGGGACATTCCGGGGAGCTGTTTTTT.

In this sample, this clone turned up once. This sequence joins TRBV5-8 and TRBJ2-1; tentatively, D is TRBD2 (6 bases). The CDR3 sequence is 15 residues long. The V gene's germline CDR1 is SGHTS and CDR2 YDEGEE. V lost 6 bases to trimming and J lost 2 bases, with 15 bases between them. CDR3 region: CASTPGVVAYNEQFF. The CDR3 bases are TGTGCCAGCACCCCGGGGGTCGTCGCCTACAATGAGCAGTTCTTC.

The J gene is TRBJ2-5, the V gene TRBV15; D may be TRBD1 (6 bases). Germline assignment: CDR1 LNHNV and CDR2 YYDKDF (reference sequence). CDR3 length: 17 residues. V gave up 4 bases and J gave up 5 bases, with 23 bases separating them. Here the CDR3 DNA reads TGTGCCACCAGCACCGCGGTCGCACAGGGAATTGGGGAGACCCAGTACTTC. This encodes CATSTAVAQGIGETQYF.

V usage is TRBV10-1 and J usage is TRBJ2-1; possible D gene TRBD2, 5 bases. Trimming stripped 4 bases from V and 6 bases from J, with 19 bases between. Per germline, CDR1 WNHNN and CDR2 SYGVQD (reference sequence). This CDR3 is built from 16 residues. The CDR3 coding sequence is TGCGCCAGCAGTGCCCTGAGGGAGCCCCCACCCAATGAGCAGTTCTTC. Amino acids: CASSALREPPPNEQFF.

The chain uses TRBV9 and TRBJ2-3, with TRBD1 matching 8 bases. The CDR3 covers 16 residues. V lost 4 bases and J lost 2; bases outside the gene matches: 9. Germline V gives CDR1 SGDLS, CDR2 YYNGEE. Here the CDR3 reads CASSLSGTGYTDTQYF. The CDR3 nucleotides read TGTGCCAGCAGCTTATCCGGGACAGGCTACACAGATACGCAGTATTTT.